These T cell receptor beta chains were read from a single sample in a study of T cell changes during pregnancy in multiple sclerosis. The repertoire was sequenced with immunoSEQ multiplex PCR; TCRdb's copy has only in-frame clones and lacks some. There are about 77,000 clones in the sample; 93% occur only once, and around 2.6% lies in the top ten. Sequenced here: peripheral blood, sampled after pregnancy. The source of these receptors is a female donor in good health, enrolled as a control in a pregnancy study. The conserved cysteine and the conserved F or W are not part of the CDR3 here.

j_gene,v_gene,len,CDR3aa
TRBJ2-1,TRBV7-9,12,ASSLRGGYNEQF
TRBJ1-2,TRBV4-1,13,ASSPRTEGGYGYT
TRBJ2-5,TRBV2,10,ASSVEPETQY
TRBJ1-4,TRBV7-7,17,ASSLKEAVEGAVNEKLF
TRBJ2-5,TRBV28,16,ASSLEGTGTAGQETQY
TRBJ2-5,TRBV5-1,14,ASSDLPGQVQETQY
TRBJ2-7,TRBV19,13,ASKSRLTSSYEQY
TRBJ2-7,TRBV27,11,ASRELGSHEQY
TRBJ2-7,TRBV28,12,ASSLGGNLIEQY
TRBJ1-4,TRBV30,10,AWSGRGGKLF
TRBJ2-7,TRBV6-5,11,ASSKDRETEQY
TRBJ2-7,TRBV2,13,ASRAGTVFTYEQY
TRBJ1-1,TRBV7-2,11,ASSPYWATEAF
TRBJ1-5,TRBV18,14,ASSPPGQNSNQPQH
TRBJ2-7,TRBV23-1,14,ASSPGIRQGSYEQY
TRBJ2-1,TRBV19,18,ASSIVGTSGSPSSYNEQF
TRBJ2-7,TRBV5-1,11,ASSSPDSYEQY
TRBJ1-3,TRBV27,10,ASFGSGNTIY
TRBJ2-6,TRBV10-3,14,AISPRGDSGANVLT
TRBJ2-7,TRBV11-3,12,ASSSTTGGNEQY
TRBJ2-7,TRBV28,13,ASSGAVGQGHEQY
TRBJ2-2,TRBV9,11,ATDRDGVGELF
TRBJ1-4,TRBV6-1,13,ASSEWGGSNEKLF
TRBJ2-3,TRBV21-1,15,ASSKALRTVPQGTQY
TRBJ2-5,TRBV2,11,ASRGLGLETQY
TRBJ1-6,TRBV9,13,ASSVAGAQNSPLH
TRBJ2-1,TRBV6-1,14,ASSEARTSGHNEQF
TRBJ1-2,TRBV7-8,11,ASSFDRIGGYT
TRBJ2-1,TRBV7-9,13,ASSLLAGAYNEQF
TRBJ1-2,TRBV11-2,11,ASNLGGAGGYT
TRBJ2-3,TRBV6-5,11,ASTTPVTDTQY
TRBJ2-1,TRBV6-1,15,ASSEITGTSSYNEQF
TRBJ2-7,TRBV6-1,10,ASSEVSYEQY
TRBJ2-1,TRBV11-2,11,ASSFEREGEQF
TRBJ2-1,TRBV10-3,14,AISESTTGTGDEQF
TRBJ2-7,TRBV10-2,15,ASSVFGTSGNSYEQY
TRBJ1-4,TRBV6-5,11,ASSYATDEKLF
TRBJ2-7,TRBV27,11,ASSPWDSLEQY
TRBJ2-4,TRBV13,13,ASSPFGTGLNIQY
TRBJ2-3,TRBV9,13,ASSPRSGQGNTQY
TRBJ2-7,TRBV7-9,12,ASSLVPGSYEQY
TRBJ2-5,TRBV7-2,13,ASSLAPVGLETQY
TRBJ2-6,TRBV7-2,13,ASRRDSSGANVLT
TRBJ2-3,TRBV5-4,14,ASSTGLAGGTDTQY
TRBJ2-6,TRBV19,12,ASSPLDGANVLT
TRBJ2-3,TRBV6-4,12,ASSLAGGTDTQY
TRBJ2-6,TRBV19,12,ASSFRSGANVLT
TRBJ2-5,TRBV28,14,ASSLSSGNLQETQY
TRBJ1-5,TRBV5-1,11,ASSLGGGGPQH
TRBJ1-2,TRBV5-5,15,ASSLRRGDLSGGGYT
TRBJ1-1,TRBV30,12,AWSLGGGNTEAF
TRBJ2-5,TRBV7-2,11,ASSRDRGETQY
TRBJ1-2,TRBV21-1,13,ASSKSRTGDYGYT
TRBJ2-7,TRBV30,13,AWSGQAASSYEQY
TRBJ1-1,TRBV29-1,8,SARDSEAF
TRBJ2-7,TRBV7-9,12,ASSFGAGDYEQY
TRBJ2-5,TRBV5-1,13,ASSLKAGVAETQY